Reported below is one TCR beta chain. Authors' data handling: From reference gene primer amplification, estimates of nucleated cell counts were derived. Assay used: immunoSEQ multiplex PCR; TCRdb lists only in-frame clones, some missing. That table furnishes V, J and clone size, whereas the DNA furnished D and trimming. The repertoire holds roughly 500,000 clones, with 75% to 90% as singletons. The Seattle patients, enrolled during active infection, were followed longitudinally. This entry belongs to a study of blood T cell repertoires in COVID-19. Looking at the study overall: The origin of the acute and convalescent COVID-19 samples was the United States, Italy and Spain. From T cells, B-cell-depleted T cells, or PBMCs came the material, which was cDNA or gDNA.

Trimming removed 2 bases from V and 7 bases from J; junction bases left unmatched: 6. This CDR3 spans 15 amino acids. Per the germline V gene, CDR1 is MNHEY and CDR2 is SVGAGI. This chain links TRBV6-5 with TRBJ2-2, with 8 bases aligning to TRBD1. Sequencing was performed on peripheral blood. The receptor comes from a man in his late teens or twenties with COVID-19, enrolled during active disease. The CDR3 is CASSYTNRGVGELFF. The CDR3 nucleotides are TGTGCCAGCAGTTACACGAACAGGGGGGTCGGGGAGCTGTTTTTT.